Presented here are 8 T cell receptor beta chains from one specimen sequenced in a study of blood T cell repertoires in COVID-19. Using immunoSEQ multiplex PCR, the repertoire was profiled, and TCRdb retains in-frame clones only, with some absent. The profile shows roughly 160,000 clones, just over 85% of them singletons. The sequenced sample consisted of peripheral blood. The receptors shown here come from a man aged 45-65 years with active or convalescent COVID-19.

The chain couples TRBV19 to TRBJ1-5, with 7 bases lining up with TRBD1. The ends lost 2 bases at V and 1 base at J; junction bases unmatched: 2. Germline lookup yields CDR1 LNHDA and CDR2 SQIVND (reference sequence). The CDR3 is made up of 15 amino acids. CDR3 coding DNA: TGTGCCAGTAGTATAACAGGGGTGAGCAATCAGCCCCAGCATTTT. It encodes CASSITGVSNQPQHF.

The chain couples TRBV5-1 to TRBJ2-3; possibly TRBD1 for D (5 bases). V lost 1 base and J lost 2, with 8 bases in between. Germline V CDR1 and CDR2: SGHRS, YFSETQ. CDR3 length equals 14 residues. In DNA, the CDR3 is TGCGCCAGCAGCTTGACAGGTATCACAGATACGCAGTATTTT. It is translated as CASSLTGITDTQYF.

The genes are TRBV30 and TRBJ2-3; a possible D gene is TRBD2 (6 bases). Germline values: CDR1 GTSNPN, CDR2 SVGIG (reference sequence). Trimming pared 3 bases from V and 2 bases from J, leaving 12 bases between. The CDR3 spans 14 residues. CDR3 in amino acids: CAWSFGGITDTQYF. CDR3 sequence (DNA): TGTGCCTGGAGCTTTGGCGGGATCACAGATACGCAGTATTTT.

V is TRBV5-4 and J is TRBJ2-5; 10 bases align to TRBD2. Germline V lookup: CDR1 SGHNT, CDR2 YYREEE (reference sequence). Losses at the gene ends were 5 bases for V and 2 bases for J; bases not matched to a gene: 6. The length of the CDR3 is 15 residues. The CDR3, as DNA: TGTGCCAGCAGTTCGACTAGCGGGCATCAAGAGACCCAGTACTTC. Encoded protein: CASSSTSGHQETQYF.

The chain is built from TRBV19 and TRBJ2-6, with 8 bases that match TRBD1. The CDR3 is 15 residues long. Losses at the gene ends were 5 bases for V and 4 bases for J; bases not matched to a gene: 4. The V gene's germline CDR1 is LNHDA and CDR2 SQIVND (reference sequence). The DNA of the CDR3 is TGTGCCAGTAGTTCAGGGGGCCCAGGGGCCAACGTCCTGACTTTC. Translating gives CASSSGGPGANVLTF.

This chain joins TRBV7-9 and TRBJ1-3; no firm D call. Trimming took 4 bases from V and 0 from J, leaving 13 bases between them. Per the germline V gene, CDR1 is SEHNR and CDR2 is FQNEAQ (reference sequence). This CDR3 region has 16 residues. The CDR3 protein is CASSSARHTSGNTIYF. DNA of the CDR3: TGTGCCAGCAGCTCCGCCCGACATACCTCTGGAAACACCATATATTTT.

The chain combines TRBV15 with TRBJ1-4, with TRBD1 matching over 11 bases. CDR3 length equals 17 residues. V trimming: 3 bases; J trimming: 1 base; junction bases outside the gene matches: 4. Germline V gene data show CDR1 as LNHNV and CDR2 as YYDKDF (reference sequence). In DNA form, the CDR3 reads TGTGCCACCAGCAGGACCGGGACAGGGGGAACTAATGAAAAACTGTTTTTT. This codes for CATSRTGTGGTNEKLFF.

This clone appeared a few times. The gene calls are TRBV6-5 and TRBJ2-7; TRBD1 matches at 8 bases. The J segment lost 4 bases and the V segment lost 0 bases, leaving 5 bases of the junction unmatched. Germline values: CDR1 MNHEY, CDR2 SVGAGI. The CDR3 length is 15 residues. The CDR3 nucleotides are TGTGCCAGCAGTTACTCCGGGACAGGAGAATACGAGCAGTACTTC. Translating it yields CASSYSGTGEYEQYF.